This is a list of T cell receptor beta chains from one sample in a study of shared clonotypes between healthy human individuals. Repertoires were generated with immunoSEQ multiplex PCR, while TCRdb's copy carries only in-frame clones and drops some. The repertoire holds 850,000 to 1,200,000 clones, with about three quarters as singletons. Sequencing used memory CD4+ T cells sorted from blood. These receptors originate from a man younger than 35 in good health. The CDR3 runs from the conserved cysteine through the conserved F or W. The D gene is left open where the match is weak. Clone sizes are given selectively: once, few, many, or a class where the clone is expanded.

d_call: -
v_call: TRBV5-1
j_call: TRBJ1-4
clone_size: -
cdr3_aa: CASSYSGANEKLFF
cdr3_nt: TGCGCCAGCAGCTACTCAGGGGCTAATGAAAAACTGTTTTTT

d_call: -
v_call: TRBV27
j_call: TRBJ1-1
clone_size: -
cdr3_aa: CASSRKGSEEAFF
cdr3_nt: TGTGCCAGCTCTCGGAAGGGTAGCGAAGAAGCTTTCTTT

d_call: -
v_call: TRBV2
j_call: TRBJ2-5
clone_size: -
cdr3_aa: CASERGGTETQYF
cdr3_nt: TGTGCCAGCGAGAGGGGGGGAACGGAGACCCAGTACTTC

d_call: TRBD2
v_call: TRBV5-6
j_call: TRBJ2-5
clone_size: few
cdr3_aa: CASSLLTSGAETQYF
cdr3_nt: TGTGCCAGCAGCTTGCTGACTAGCGGGGCGGAGACCCAGTACTTC

d_call: TRBD1
v_call: TRBV2
j_call: TRBJ2-7
clone_size: few
cdr3_aa: CATLPYRTGPNEQYF
cdr3_nt: TGTGCCACATTACCTTATCGGACAGGGCCCAACGAGCAGTACTTC

d_call: TRBD1
v_call: TRBV5-1
j_call: TRBJ2-7
clone_size: -
cdr3_aa: CASSLVDRAYEQYF
cdr3_nt: TGCGCCAGCAGCTTGGTGGACAGGGCTTACGAGCAGTACTTC

d_call: TRBD2
v_call: TRBV4-1
j_call: TRBJ2-2
clone_size: -
cdr3_aa: CASSQDLGLAGMNTGELFF
cdr3_nt: TGCGCCAGCAGCCAAGATCTAGGACTAGCGGGGATGAACACCGGGGAGCTGTTTTTT

d_call: TRBD1
v_call: TRBV5-1
j_call: TRBJ2-7
clone_size: -
cdr3_aa: CASSMGQGSHEQYF
cdr3_nt: TGCGCCAGCAGCATGGGACAGGGTTCCCACGAGCAGTACTTC

d_call: -
v_call: TRBV18
j_call: TRBJ2-7
clone_size: -
cdr3_aa: CASGWDASSYEQYF
cdr3_nt: TGTGCCAGCGGATGGGACGCCAGCTCCTACGAGCAGTACTTC

d_call: TRBD1
v_call: TRBV11-2
j_call: TRBJ1-5
clone_size: -
cdr3_aa: CASSLGTDSNQPQHF
cdr3_nt: TGTGCCAGCAGCCTGGGGACAGATAGCAATCAGCCCCAGCATTTT

d_call: -
v_call: TRBV5-1
j_call: TRBJ2-5
clone_size: -
cdr3_aa: CASSLVAGPETQYF
cdr3_nt: TGCGCCAGCAGCTTGGTGGCGGGGCCAGAGACCCAGTACTTC

d_call: TRBD2
v_call: TRBV5-4
j_call: TRBJ2-5
clone_size: -
cdr3_aa: CASSLFSGKQETQYF
cdr3_nt: TGTGCCAGCAGCTTGTTTAGCGGGAAGCAAGAGACCCAGTACTTC

d_call: -
v_call: TRBV13
j_call: TRBJ1-2
clone_size: many
cdr3_aa: CASSLSGDDYGYTF
cdr3_nt: TGTGCCAGCAGCTTATCGGGGGATGACTATGGCTACACCTTC

d_call: TRBD1
v_call: TRBV6-6
j_call: TRBJ1-4
clone_size: once
cdr3_aa: CASSYLTGANEKLFF
cdr3_nt: TGTGCCAGCAGTTACCTGACAGGGGCTAATGAAAAACTGTTTTTT

d_call: TRBD2
v_call: TRBV28
j_call: TRBJ2-1
clone_size: -
cdr3_aa: CASSLISSGGYNEQFF
cdr3_nt: TGTGCCAGCAGTTTAATAAGTAGCGGGGGATACAATGAGCAGTTCTTC

d_call: TRBD1
v_call: TRBV7-9
j_call: TRBJ1-2
clone_size: -
cdr3_aa: CASSWDRGHGYTF
cdr3_nt: TGTGCCAGCAGCTGGGACAGGGGACATGGCTACACCTTC

d_call: -
v_call: TRBV9
j_call: TRBJ2-2
clone_size: -
cdr3_aa: CASSTGTVNTGELFF
cdr3_nt: TGTGCCAGCAGCACTGGGACGGTTAACACCGGGGAGCTGTTTTTT

d_call: TRBD1
v_call: TRBV2
j_call: TRBJ2-3
clone_size: -
cdr3_aa: CASNLEKGATDTQYF
cdr3_nt: TGTGCCAGCAACCTGGAAAAGGGGGCCACAGATACGCAGTATTTT

d_call: -
v_call: TRBV5-4
j_call: TRBJ1-2
clone_size: few
cdr3_aa: CASTRDPETYGYTF
cdr3_nt: TGTGCCAGCACCCGTGATCCAGAGACCTATGGCTACACCTTC

d_call: TRBD2
v_call: TRBV4-1
j_call: TRBJ2-7
clone_size: -
cdr3_aa: CASSQDTSGSLYEQYF
cdr3_nt: TGCGCCAGCAGCCAAGATACTAGCGGGAGTCTCTACGAGCAGTACTTC

d_call: -
v_call: TRBV25-1
j_call: TRBJ2-7
clone_size: -
cdr3_aa: CASSEFGGTYEQYF
cdr3_nt: TGTGCCAGCAGTGAATTCGGGGGAACCTACGAGCAGTACTTC

d_call: -
v_call: TRBV5-1
j_call: TRBJ2-7
clone_size: -
cdr3_aa: CASSFQTGTSYEQYF
cdr3_nt: TGCGCCAGCAGCTTCCAGACAGGGACTTCCTACGAGCAGTACTTC

d_call: -
v_call: TRBV6-1
j_call: TRBJ1-4
clone_size: few
cdr3_aa: CASRRVRGEKLFF
cdr3_nt: TGTGCCAGCAGAAGGGTCCGGGGTGAAAAACTGTTTTTT

d_call: TRBD1
v_call: TRBV7-2
j_call: TRBJ1-6
clone_size: many
cdr3_aa: CASSLEITGGSPLHF
cdr3_nt: TGTGCCAGCAGCTTAGAAATCACAGGGGGTTCACCCCTCCACTTT

d_call: -
v_call: TRBV10-3
j_call: TRBJ1-2
clone_size: -
cdr3_aa: CAITGGAGDYGYTF
cdr3_nt: TGTGCCATCACCGGGGGGGCAGGGGACTATGGCTACACCTTC

d_call: TRBD1
v_call: TRBV5-6
j_call: TRBJ1-5
clone_size: -
cdr3_aa: CASSPRQGAGNQPQHF
cdr3_nt: TGTGCCAGCAGCCCCAGACAGGGGGCAGGCAATCAGCCCCAGCATTTT

d_call: -
v_call: TRBV28
j_call: TRBJ2-2
clone_size: -
cdr3_aa: CASSPLGRGSGELFF
cdr3_nt: TGTGCCAGCAGTCCCCTCGGCAGGGGATCCGGGGAGCTGTTTTTT

d_call: -
v_call: TRBV7-8
j_call: TRBJ2-1
clone_size: few
cdr3_aa: CASSSDSSYNEQFF
cdr3_nt: TGTGCCAGCAGCTCAGACAGCTCCTACAATGAGCAGTTCTTC

d_call: -
v_call: TRBV11-2
j_call: TRBJ2-3
clone_size: -
cdr3_aa: CASSLRGRDTDTQYF
cdr3_nt: TGTGCCAGCAGCTTACGGGGGCGCGACACAGATACGCAGTATTTT

d_call: TRBD2
v_call: TRBV7-2
j_call: TRBJ2-7
clone_size: -
cdr3_aa: CASSLTGSGKVYEQYF
cdr3_nt: TGTGCCAGCAGCCTCACGGGTAGCGGGAAGGTCTACGAGCAGTACTTC

d_call: TRBD1
v_call: TRBV5-1
j_call: TRBJ1-2
clone_size: -
cdr3_aa: CASTEQGGYGYTF
cdr3_nt: TGCGCCAGCACCGAACAGGGGGGCTATGGCTACACCTTC

d_call: -
v_call: TRBV7-2
j_call: TRBJ1-6
clone_size: -
cdr3_aa: CASSFRGGSPLHF
cdr3_nt: TGTGCCAGCAGCTTTAGGGGGGGCTCACCCCTCCACTTT

d_call: -
v_call: TRBV7-9
j_call: TRBJ2-1
clone_size: -
cdr3_aa: CASRGQYNEQFF
cdr3_nt: TGTGCCAGCAGAGGACAGTACAATGAGCAGTTCTTC

d_call: -
v_call: TRBV13
j_call: TRBJ1-6
clone_size: -
cdr3_aa: CASSADTSPLHF
cdr3_nt: TGTGCCAGCAGCGCCGACACCTCACCCCTCCACTTT

d_call: -
v_call: TRBV6-6
j_call: TRBJ2-7
clone_size: many
cdr3_aa: CASSLQGHEQYF
cdr3_nt: TGTGCCAGCAGCCTGCAGGGGCACGAGCAGTACTTC

d_call: TRBD2
v_call: TRBV15
j_call: TRBJ2-7
clone_size: -
cdr3_aa: CATSRRASGGETYEQYF
cdr3_nt: TGTGCCACCAGCAGACGGGCTAGCGGGGGAGAAACCTACGAGCAGTACTTC

d_call: -
v_call: TRBV28
j_call: TRBJ2-3
clone_size: -
cdr3_aa: CASSLGGTDTQYF
cdr3_nt: TGTGCCAGCAGTTTAGGGGGCACAGATACGCAGTATTTT

d_call: -
v_call: TRBV11-2
j_call: TRBJ2-2
clone_size: -
cdr3_aa: CASSSGLMNTGELFF
cdr3_nt: TGTGCCAGCAGCTCGGGACTTATGAACACCGGGGAGCTGTTTTTT

d_call: -
v_call: TRBV4-2
j_call: TRBJ1-6
clone_size: -
cdr3_aa: CASSQDGSPLHF
cdr3_nt: TGTGCCAGCAGCCAAGACGGATCACCCCTCCACTTT

d_call: -
v_call: TRBV5-1
j_call: TRBJ2-3
clone_size: once
cdr3_aa: CASSLARSGENTDTQYF
cdr3_nt: TGCGCCAGCAGCTTGGCCAGGTCGGGGGAAAACACAGATACGCAGTATTTT

d_call: -
v_call: TRBV19
j_call: TRBJ2-2
clone_size: -
cdr3_aa: CASQAQGGPGELFF
cdr3_nt: TGTGCCAGCCAGGCTCAGGGGGGGCCCGGGGAGCTGTTTTTT

d_call: TRBD1
v_call: TRBV9
j_call: TRBJ1-4
clone_size: -
cdr3_aa: CASSAGQATNEKLFF
cdr3_nt: TGTGCCAGCAGCGCGGGACAGGCAACTAATGAAAAACTGTTTTTT

d_call: -
v_call: TRBV5-1
j_call: TRBJ2-5
clone_size: few
cdr3_aa: CASSNPNWETQYF
cdr3_nt: TGCGCCAGCAGCAACCCCAATTGGGAGACCCAGTACTTC

d_call: -
v_call: TRBV7-3
j_call: TRBJ1-4
clone_size: once
cdr3_aa: CASSLRAGNNEKLFF
cdr3_nt: TGTGCCAGCAGCTTAAGGGCGGGGAATAATGAAAAACTGTTTTTT

d_call: -
v_call: TRBV11-1
j_call: TRBJ2-1
clone_size: -
cdr3_aa: CASSFRQQSSYNEQFF
cdr3_nt: TGTGCCAGCAGCTTCCGTCAGCAGAGCTCCTACAATGAGCAGTTCTTC

d_call: -
v_call: TRBV19
j_call: TRBJ1-1
clone_size: once
cdr3_aa: CASNPQVNMNTEAFF
cdr3_nt: TGTGCCAGTAACCCACAGGTGAACATGAACACTGAAGCTTTCTTT

d_call: -
v_call: TRBV6-1
j_call: TRBJ1-6
clone_size: -
cdr3_aa: CASSEIWESHPPKLF
cdr3_nt: TGTGCCAGCAGTGAGATTTGGGAGAGTCATCCCCCCAAATTATTT

d_call: -
v_call: TRBV30
j_call: TRBJ2-2
clone_size: -
cdr3_aa: CAWRNKLNRVLMTGELFF
cdr3_nt: TGTGCCTGGAGGAATAAATTAAACAGGGTTTTGATGACCGGGGAGCTGTTTTTT